This T cell receptor (beta chain) is drawn from a study of shared clonotypes between healthy human individuals. The CDR3 contains 14 residues. Germline V gene data show CDR1 as SGDLS and CDR2 as YYNGEE. Trimming took 0 bases from V and 3 from J, leaving 9 bases between them. Remarks on this clone: The same CDR3 also results from other DNA sequences found in this sample.

Cells designated naive CD8 were CD45RO-negative and were positively selected for CCR7, with terminally differentiated effector memory CD45RA+ cells excluded. Assay: immunoSEQ multiplex PCR; the TCRdb copy retains only in-frame clones and omits some. Of about 1,900,000 clones listed, roughly 94% are singletons. The receptor's source is a man aged 18 to 30 in good health. This sequence joins TRBV9 and TRBJ1-2, with D uncertain. The sequenced sample was naive CD8+ T cells sorted from blood. The CDR3: CASSVGAGDYGYTF. Here the CDR3 DNA reads TGTGCCAGCAGCGTAGGTGCAGGCGACTATGGCTACACCTTC.